This TCR beta chain comes out of a study of blood T cell repertoires in COVID-19. The overall study: There were acute and convalescent COVID-19 samples, and they came from the United States, Italy and Spain. Sources were T cells, B-cell-depleted T cells, or PBMCs; the material itself was cDNA or gDNA.

The CDR3 extends over 12 amino acids. Germline V CDR1 and CDR2: MNHNY, SVGAGI (reference sequence). Trimming took 7 bases from V and 4 from J, leaving 5 bases between them. In the original workflow: Using reference gene primer amplification, nucleated cell counts were estimated. Generated by immunoSEQ multiplex PCR, the TCRdb table keeps only in-frame clones and is missing some. The V and J calls and the clone size are those of that table, but D and trimming were determined from the DNA. The sample shows around 100,000 clones, about 80% of them seen only once. This receptor was taken from a man aged 55 to 70 with acute or convalescent COVID-19. Specimen: peripheral blood. V gene TRBV6-6 combines with J gene TRBJ2-6, with no clear D. The CDR3 loop is CASTSGANVLTF. CDR3 nucleotide sequence: TGTGCCAGCACGTCCGGGGCCAACGTCCTGACTTTC.